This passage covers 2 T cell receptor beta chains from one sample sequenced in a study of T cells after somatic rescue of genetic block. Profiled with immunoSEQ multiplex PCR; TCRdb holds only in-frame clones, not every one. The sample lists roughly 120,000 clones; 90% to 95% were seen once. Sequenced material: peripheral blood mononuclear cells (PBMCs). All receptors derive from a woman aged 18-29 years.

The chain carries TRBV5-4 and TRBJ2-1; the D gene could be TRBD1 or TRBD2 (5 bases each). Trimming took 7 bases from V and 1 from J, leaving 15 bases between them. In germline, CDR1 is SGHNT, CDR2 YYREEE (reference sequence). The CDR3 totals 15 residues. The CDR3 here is CASWLGTASYNEQFF. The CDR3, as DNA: TGTGCCAGCTGGCTCGGGACCGCTTCCTACAATGAGCAGTTCTTC.

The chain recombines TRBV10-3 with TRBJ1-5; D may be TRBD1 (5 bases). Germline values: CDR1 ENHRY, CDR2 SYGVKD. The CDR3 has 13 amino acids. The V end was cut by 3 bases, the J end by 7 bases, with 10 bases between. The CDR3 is CAISDEGRQPQHF. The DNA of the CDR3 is TGTGCCATCAGTGACGAGGGGAGGCAGCCCCAGCATTTT.